This T cell receptor beta chain comes out of a study of metastatic and nonmetastatic thyroid tumors. The CDR3 contains 14 residues. Trimming took 8 bases from V and 4 from J; bases not matched to a gene: 8. The germline V gene has CDR1 SGHTA and CDR2 FQGNSA. Until they underwent thyroid surgery, no patient had received any treatment. TCRdb ran MiXCR on the PCR reads. The table lists 30,000 to 35,000 clones, 29% of them singletons. The sequence was obtained from a female donor with papillary thyroid cancer or a benign thyroid nodule (not recorded which). Some clones in this sample may be carry-over from other donors' samples. The V gene is TRBV7-2, the J gene TRBJ1-2, with 9 bases aligning to TRBD1. Sequencing was carried out using blood. This CDR3 reads CASGPGTGFYGYTF. CDR3 bases: TGTGCCAGCGGCCCCGGGACAGGGTTCTATGGCTACACCTTC. The whole variable domain, remainder taken from reference TRBV7-2 and TRBJ1-2, is GAGVSQSPSNKVTEKGKDVELRCDPISGHTALYWYRQSLGQGLEFLIYFQGNSAPDKSGLPSDRFSAERTGGSVSTLTIQRTQQEDSAVYLCASGPGTGFYGYTFGSGTRLTVV.